This note documents a single T cell receptor beta chain sequence. Germline values: CDR1 SEHNR, CDR2 FQNEAQ (reference sequence). The CDR3 has 14 residues. The J segment lost 2 bases and the V segment lost 3 bases, leaving 4 bases of the junction unmatched. Per the original methods: From reference gene primer amplification, estimates of nucleated cell counts were derived. Libraries were prepared by immunoSEQ multiplex PCR; TCRdb keeps only in-frame clonotypes and omits some of them. V and J calls and clone size come straight from that table; D and trimming were deduced from the DNA. Altogether some 180,000 clones are present, 70% to 85% being singletons, with the ten largest covering about 13%. This entry comes from a study of blood T cell repertoires in COVID-19. Study background: The United States, Italy and Spain provided the acute and convalescent COVID-19 samples. The analysed material was cDNA or gDNA that came from T cells, B-cell-depleted T cells, or PBMCs.

The sequence derives from a human donor in a cohort sampled during active COVID-19. The sequenced material came from peripheral blood. The chain combines TRBV7-9 with TRBJ2-7; 7 positions match TRBD2. This CDR3 is CASSFSSGPYEQYF. The CDR3 DNA sequence: TGTGCCAGCAGCTTCTCTAGCGGTCCCTACGAGCAGTACTTC.